The 19 T cell receptor beta chains in this list originate from one sample, sequenced in a study of somatic mutations in cytotoxic T cells in rheumatoid arthritis (TCRdb year 2017). The library was made by the immunoSEQ multiplex PCR assay. TCRdb holds this immuneACCESS table with in-frame rearrangements only. Some clones are missing; in checked studies, unresolved V genes explain under half, and the rest has no known cause. The sample profile shows around 2,600 clones; around 83% of them were found once. The ten largest make up approximately 50% of the sample. The specimen was CD8+ T cells sorted from blood. The receptors were gathered from a man aged 60-69 years with rheumatoid arthritis.

The chain carries TRBV30 and TRBJ2-3, with 10 positions matching TRBD1. With V trimmed by 2 bases and J by 4 bases, 3 bases remained unmatched. CDR1 is GTSNPN, CDR2 SVGIG, per germline (reference sequence). The CDR3 runs to 14 residues. The CDR3 DNA reads TGTGCCTGGAGTCCCGGACAGGGGGCAGATACGCAGTATTTT. The encoded protein is CAWSPGQGADTQYF.

CDR3 nucleotides: TGCGCCCCCCCAGCGTTCATAAACTCTGGAAACACCATATATTTT. This translates into CAPPAFINSGNTIYF. The chain uses TRBV10-1 and TRBJ1-3; D not resolved. The CDR3 consists of 15 residues. Trimming shortened V by 11 bases and J by 0 bases, and 17 bases separated the two germline ends. The V gene's germline CDR1 is WNHNN and CDR2 SYGVQD (reference sequence).

This chain links TRBV27 with TRBJ2-7, with TRBD2 matching 8 bases. V shed 6 bases, J shed 0 bases, and the junction held 4 bases outside the gene matches. Looked up from germline, CDR1 is MNHEY and CDR2 is SMNVEV (reference sequence). The CDR3 covers 14 residues. The CDR3 reads CASSPAGDSYEQYF. Written as DNA, the CDR3 is TGTGCCAGCAGCCCAGCGGGGGACTCCTACGAGCAGTACTTC.

This clone was counted between two and nine times. V and J are TRBV5-8 and TRBJ1-2; D call uncertain. V lost 0 bases and J lost 4, with 10 bases in between. There are 14 residues in the CDR3. Looked up from germline, CDR1 is SGHTS and CDR2 is YDEGEE. The CDR3 loop is CASSLDSGFYGYTF. The CDR3 DNA sequence: TGTGCCAGCAGCTTGGACAGCGGGTTCTATGGCTACACCTTC.

This chain uses TRBV7-3 with TRBJ1-1; D remains ambiguous. Germline CDR1 and CDR2: SGHTA and FQGTGA. Trimming cost V 3 bases and J 1 base, with 6 bases left between them. The CDR3 has 13 residues. This CDR3 reads CASSLIRNTEAFF. The CDR3 DNA sequence: TGTGCCAGCAGCTTGATCAGGAACACTGAAGCTTTCTTT.

Written as DNA, the CDR3 is TGTGCCAGCAGTTACTGGGGGGGAGGGGGCACCGGGGAGCTGTTTTTT. As protein: CASSYWGGGGTGELFF. V usage is TRBV6-5 and J usage is TRBJ2-2, with D tentatively TRBD2 (7 bases). There are 16 residues in the CDR3. The ends were cut back, 1 base at V and 4 bases at J, with 13 bases in the middle. Per the germline V gene, CDR1 is MNHEY and CDR2 is SVGAGI.

The genes are TRBV15 and TRBJ2-7; 10 positions agree with TRBD1. V shed 0 bases and J 1 base; nucleotides not matched to a gene: 3. Germline V CDR1 and CDR2: LNHNV, YYDKDF (reference sequence). This CDR3 is built from 16 residues. This CDR3 is CATSRDRTGGSYEQYF. The CDR3 DNA reads as TGTGCCACCAGCAGAGATAGGACAGGGGGTTCCTACGAGCAGTACTTC.

This clone showed up just a few times. The chain couples TRBV7-9 to TRBJ1-1; D unclear. The CDR3 runs to 15 residues. Looked up from germline, CDR1 is SEHNR and CDR2 is FQNEAQ (reference sequence). With 5 bases removed from V and 1 base from J, the gap between germline ends came to 14 bases. The CDR3 bases are TGTGCCAGCAGCCCCCGGGAAGGCACGAACACTGAAGCTTTCTTT. It is translated as CASSPREGTNTEAFF.

The V and J genes are TRBV4-1 and TRBJ2-5; no reliable D call. The germline gives CDR1 MGHRA, CDR2 YSYEKL. This CDR3 has 15 amino acids. V lost 4 bases, J lost 5 bases, and 17 bases lay in between. The CDR3 sequence is CASSPPKTTDETQYF. The CDR3 bases are TGCGCCAGCAGCCCCCCCAAGACGACTGATGAGACCCAGTACTTC.

The DNA of the CDR3 is TGTGCCAGCAGCGATGGGCCTTTAACAGATACGCAGTATTTT. Translation gives CASSDGPLTDTQYF. The genes are TRBV6-5 and TRBJ2-3; D gene unclear. CDR1 and CDR2 (germline): MNHEY, SVGAGI. The V end lost 6 bases, the J end lost 3 bases, and 13 bases lay between the germline ends. The CDR3 length is 14 residues.

The chain uses TRBV14 and TRBJ1-2; D is possibly TRBD1 (5 bases). There are 14 residues in the CDR3. Germline CDR1 SGHDN, CDR2 FVKESK. The V end lost 0 bases, the J end lost 4 bases, and 9 bases lay between the germline ends. For the CDR3, the DNA is TGTGCCAGCAGCCAAGACAGGGTGGGCTATGGCTACACCTTC. It translates to CASSQDRVGYGYTF. Based on the CDR3 plus reference TRBV14 and TRBJ1-2, the full variable domain is EAGVTQFPSHSVIEKGQTVTLRCDPISGHDNLYWYRRVMGKEIKFLLHFVKESKQDESGMPNNRFLAERTGGTYSTLKVQPAELEDSGVYFCASSQDRVGYGYTFGSGTRLTVV.

The chain joins TRBV7-9 to TRBJ1-4; 8 nucleotides line up with TRBD1. The trim removed 1 base at V and 8 bases at J, leaving 15 bases unmatched. The CDR3 contains 18 residues. From germline, CDR1 is SEHNR and CDR2 FQNEAQ (reference sequence). The CDR3 nucleotides are TGTGCCAGCAGCTTAGGACCGCAGGGGGCCACCGGTCGGGAAAAACTGTTTTTT. Translating gives CASSLGPQGATGREKLFF.

The chain joins TRBV6-5 to TRBJ1-6, with 7 bases aligning to TRBD1. Germline trimming cut 3 bases from V and 8 bases from J; bases unmatched to any gene: 4. This CDR3 has 14 amino acids. Germline V gives CDR1 MNHEY, CDR2 SVGAGI. In DNA form, the CDR3 reads TGTGCCAGCAGTTATTACAGGGGTGATTCACCCCTCCACTTT. It translates to CASSYYRGDSPLHF.

The chain recombines TRBV19 with TRBJ2-7, with 9 positions matching TRBD2. V trimming: 3 bases; J trimming: 3 bases; junction bases outside the gene matches: 6. CDR1 is LNHDA and CDR2 is SQIVND in the germline V gene (reference sequence). The CDR3 spans 15 residues. This CDR3 is CASSIFEAGGYEQYF. The DNA for the CDR3 is TGTGCCAGTAGTATTTTCGAAGCGGGGGGCTACGAGCAGTACTTC.

J is TRBJ2-3 and V is TRBV10-3, with 11 positions matching TRBD2. The V gene's germline CDR1 is ENHRY and CDR2 SYGVKD. CDR3 size: 17 residues. With 3 bases clipped from V and 5 bases from J, the junction kept 10 bases outside the gene matches. DNA of the CDR3: TGTGCCATCAGTGACCCCCGGCTAGCGGGAGGTCGAGATACGCAGTATTTT. It encodes CAISDPRLAGGRDTQYF.

The rearrangement joins TRBV14 to TRBJ2-7, with D possibly TRBD1 on 5 matching bases. The CDR3 consists of 16 residues. Germline loops: CDR1 SGHDN, CDR2 FVKESK. V shed 4 bases and J shed 6 bases, with 22 bases lying between them. In DNA, the CDR3 is TGTGCCAGCAGCCTTCTCTTACAGGCAAGTTTGGGCGAGCAGTACTTC. Translation: CASSLLLQASLGEQYF.

The chain links TRBV9 to TRBJ2-7; D gene ambiguous. Germline V gene sequence: CDR1 SGDLS, CDR2 YYNGEE. V lost 4 bases and J 5 bases, leaving 16 bases between the germline ends. The CDR3 totals 14 residues. CDR3 in amino acids: CASSPYALAHEQYF. CDR3 coding DNA: TGTGCCAGCAGCCCCTACGCGCTCGCCCACGAGCAGTACTTC.

The chain has TRBV30 and TRBJ1-5; TRBD1 might be the D (5 bases). The CDR3 is 13 residues long. Germline assignment: CDR1 GTSNPN and CDR2 SVGIG (reference sequence). Trimming removed 5 bases at V and 7 bases at J, with 15 bases between. CDR3 residues: CAWGDLGLQPQHF. DNA of the CDR3: TGTGCCTGGGGGGACTTGGGACTGCAGCCCCAGCATTTT.

The CDR3 sequence: CSVPGQGGDGSSIYEQYF. The CDR3, as DNA: TGCAGCGTTCCCGGACAGGGAGGGGACGGATCCAGTATCTACGAGCAGTACTTC. This sequence joins TRBV29-1 and TRBJ2-7; D possibly corresponds to TRBD1 (8 bases). Germline loops: CDR1 SQVTM, CDR2 ANQGSEA. The CDR3 is made up of 18 amino acids. V shed 5 bases and J shed 3 bases, with 29 bases lying between them.